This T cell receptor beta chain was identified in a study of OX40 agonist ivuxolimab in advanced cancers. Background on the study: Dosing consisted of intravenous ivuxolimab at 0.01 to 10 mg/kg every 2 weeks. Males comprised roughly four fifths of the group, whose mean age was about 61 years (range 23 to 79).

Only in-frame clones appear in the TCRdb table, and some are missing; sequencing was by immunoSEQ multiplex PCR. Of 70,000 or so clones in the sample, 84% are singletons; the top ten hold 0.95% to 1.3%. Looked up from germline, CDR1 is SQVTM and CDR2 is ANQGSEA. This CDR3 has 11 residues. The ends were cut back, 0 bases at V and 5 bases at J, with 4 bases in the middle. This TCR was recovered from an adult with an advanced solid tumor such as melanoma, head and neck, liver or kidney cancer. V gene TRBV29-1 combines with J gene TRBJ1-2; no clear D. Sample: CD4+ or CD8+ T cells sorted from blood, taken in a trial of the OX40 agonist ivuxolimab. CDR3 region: CSVEDRYGYTF. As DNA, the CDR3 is TGCAGCGTTGAAGACAGGTATGGCTACACCTTC.